This TCR beta chain was recorded in a study of post-analysis software for immune sequencing data. Study findings and constraints: Five or six TRBV segments (TRBV5-6, TRBV5-1 and TRBV20-1 among them) occurred more frequently in patients than in controls. Under F measure analysis, samples from one preparation batch co-clustered strongly.

This clonotype was seen only a few times. No antigen is known for it. Researchers reported that TCR beta cDNA libraries carried unique molecular identifiers. One entry per CDR3 protein, called by TCRdb with MiXCR from the PCR reads. This table has roughly 800,000 distinct CDR3 sequences, about 45% appearing once. This CDR3 spans 18 amino acids. The germline V gene has CDR1 SGHAT and CDR2 FQNNGV. Trimming stripped 6 bases from V and 4 bases from J, with 27 bases between. The sequence was obtained from a girl aged 5-17 years with multiple sclerosis. The sample was blood. The chain couples TRBV11-2 to TRBJ1-2, with a tentative D call TRBD1 (5 bases). CDR3 in DNA: TGTGCCAGCAGTTCCACTGGGGCGGTTGGACGGTCTCCCTATGGCTACACCTTC. This codes for CASSSTGAVGRSPYGYTF.